Listed here are 24 T cell receptor beta chains from one sample, sequenced in a study of radiation and T cells in renal cell carcinoma. As for time point: baseline pretreatment blood. Described treatment: 15 Gy SBRT to primary tumor, nephrectomy 4 weeks later. The repertoire was sequenced with immunoSEQ multiplex PCR; TCRdb's copy has only in-frame clones and lacks some. Of 150,000 or so clones listed, around 90% are singletons. Here the sequenced sample was blood, taken from a patient whose treatment included radiotherapy and nephrectomy. The receptors here all came from a woman in her 70s with renal cell carcinoma.

This clone was detected once. This chain uses TRBV18 with TRBJ1-2; 8 bases line up with TRBD1. The V gene's germline CDR1 is KGHSH and CDR2 LQKENI. Trimming at V came to 7 bases and at J to 7 bases, leaving 8 bases not matched to a gene. CDR3 size: 13 residues. Here the CDR3 reads CASWGGTGVGYTF. The CDR3 DNA is TGTGCCAGCTGGGGCGGGACAGGAGTTGGCTACACCTTC.

This clone has a single count. The chain recombines TRBV30 with TRBJ2-1; TRBD2 matches at 10 bases. Trimming at V came to 2 bases and at J to 0 bases, leaving 1 base not matched to a gene. Germline V gene sequence: CDR1 GTSNPN, CDR2 SVGIG (reference sequence). This CDR3 is built from 15 residues. DNA for the CDR3: TGTGCCTGGAGTCTAGCGGGGGCCTCCTACAATGAGCAGTTCTTC. Amino acids: CAWSLAGASYNEQFF.

The chain couples TRBV7-2 to TRBJ1-1; D is unresolved. The CDR3 runs to 16 residues. V was trimmed by 5 bases and J by 0 bases, leaving 16 bases between them. The V gene's germline CDR1 is SGHTA and CDR2 FQGNSA. Here the CDR3 reads CASSPGLFLMNTEAFF. The CDR3 DNA sequence: TGTGCCAGCAGCCCCGGACTGTTTCTGATGAACACTGAAGCTTTCTTT.

The chain couples TRBV6-4 to TRBJ1-1, with a tentative D call TRBD1 (5 bases). This CDR3 contains 15 residues. V lost 7 bases to trimming and J lost 2 bases, with 17 bases between them. Germline CDR1 reads MRHNA; CDR2 reads SNTAGT. CDR3: CASKDLGGLNTEAFF. In DNA form, the CDR3 reads TGTGCCAGCAAGGACCTCGGGGGTCTAAACACTGAAGCTTTCTTT.

The V call is TRBV5-1, the J call TRBJ2-2, with D perhaps matching TRBD1 (5 bases). Looked up from germline, CDR1 is SGHRS and CDR2 is YFSETQ. The V end lost 3 bases, the J end lost 4 bases, and 13 bases lay between the germline ends. The CDR3 consists of 15 residues. CDR3 residues: CASSSGDRVTGELFF. Written as DNA, the CDR3 is TGCGCCAGCAGCTCAGGAGACAGAGTCACCGGGGAGCTGTTTTTT.

This clone was detected once. The chain has TRBV7-3 and TRBJ2-6; 8 nucleotides line up with TRBD1. After removal of 2 bases from V and 9 bases from J, the junction contained 9 bases not matched to a gene. The CDR3 extends over 16 amino acids. Germline-derived CDR1 and CDR2 are SGHTA and FQGTGA. This chain's CDR3 is CASSLSQAGTGNVLTF. For the CDR3, the DNA is TGTGCCAGCAGCTTATCCCAGGCCGGGACAGGCAACGTCCTGACTTTC.

V usage is TRBV30 and J usage is TRBJ2-7; 7 nucleotides agree with TRBD2. The V gene's germline CDR1 is GTSNPN and CDR2 SVGIG (reference sequence). The junction had 5 bases not matched to a gene; V was cut back by 2 bases and J by 1 base. The CDR3 spans 14 residues. DNA for the CDR3: TGTGCCTGGAGTTGGGTGCGGGGGTCCTACGAGCAGTACTTC. Translated, it gives CAWSWVRGSYEQYF.

This sequence joins TRBV4-2 and TRBJ1-1; D is unresolved. CDR3 length: 13 residues. Trimming cost V 0 bases and J 4 bases, with 6 bases left between them. The germline CDR1 and CDR2 sequences are LGHNA and YNFKEQ. CDR3 bases: TGTGCCAGCAGCCAAGAGGCCGGCACTGAAGCTTTCTTT. Translated: CASSQEAGTEAFF.

The chain employs TRBV9 and TRBJ1-5; D is unresolved. The CDR3 is 14 amino acids. The V end lost 0 bases, the J end lost 7 bases, and 11 bases lay between the germline ends. Germline-derived CDR1 and CDR2 are SGDLS and YYNGEE. DNA of the CDR3: TGTGCCAGCAGCGTAGATCCGGGTACCCAGCCCCAGCATTTT. This translates into CASSVDPGTQPQHF.

The V and J genes are TRBV28 and TRBJ1-1; no reliable D call. The CDR3 has 13 residues. V was trimmed by 3 bases and J by 5 bases, leaving 10 bases between them. Germline CDR1 and CDR2: MDHEN and SYDVKM. CDR3 bases: TGTGCCAGCAGTTTGGTGAGGGAGACTGAAGCTTTCTTT. Translated, it gives CASSLVRETEAFF.

V gene TRBV6-6 combines with J gene TRBJ1-1; the match to TRBD1 covers 9 bases. CDR3 size: 14 residues. Trimming at V came to 1 base and at J to 4 bases, leaving 1 base not matched to a gene. Germline V gives CDR1 MNHNY, CDR2 SVGAGI (reference sequence). CDR3 region: CASSYLDRGTEAFF. CDR3 in DNA: TGTGCCAGCAGTTACTTGGACAGGGGCACTGAAGCTTTCTTT.

The CDR3 bases are TGTGCCAGCAGTTTCTCCTGGTCAGCAGATTCACCCCTCCACTTT. Its protein product is CASSFSWSADSPLHF. The V gene is TRBV27, the J gene TRBJ1-6; D call uncertain. Germline CDR1 MNHEY, CDR2 SMNVEV (reference sequence). The CDR3 has 15 amino acids. The V end was cut by 3 bases, the J end by 8 bases, with 14 bases between.

The V and J genes are TRBV6-5 and TRBJ1-5; no clear D gene. This CDR3 contains 14 residues. Trimming stripped 3 bases from V and 3 bases from J, with 9 bases between. The germline CDR1 and CDR2 sequences are MNHEY and SVGAGI. The CDR3 sequence: CASSYSRTNQPQHF. The CDR3 DNA reads TGTGCCAGCAGTTATTCTCGAACCAATCAGCCCCAGCATTTT.

The rearrangement links TRBV30 to TRBJ1-5; D not certain. The CDR3 runs 13 residues. Looked up from germline, CDR1 is GTSNPN and CDR2 is SVGIG (reference sequence). The V end lost 1 base, the J end lost 6 bases, and 10 bases lay between the germline ends. The CDR3 DNA reads as TGTGCCTGGAGTGGGGTTCTAGGTCAGCCCCAGCATTTT. Its protein is CAWSGVLGQPQHF.

The chain is built from TRBV30 and TRBJ1-1; tentative D call: TRBD1 (5 bases). The V gene's germline CDR1 is GTSNPN and CDR2 SVGIG (reference sequence). This CDR3 comprises 11 residues. Trimming removed 5 bases at V and 10 bases at J, with 14 bases between. Here the CDR3 reads CAWGALAGAFF. CDR3 DNA: TGTGCCTGGGGGGCTCTAGCGGGAGCTTTCTTT.

The V and J genes are TRBV7-9 and TRBJ1-2; 7 bases align to TRBD1. The CDR3 consists of 15 residues. V shed 5 bases and J 6 bases; nucleotides not matched to a gene: 12. Germline-derived CDR1 and CDR2 are SEHNR and FQNEAQ (reference sequence). The CDR3 bases are TGTGCCAGCAGCCTTCGGGACAGCGTAGTCGATGGCTACACCTTC. This gives the protein CASSLRDSVVDGYTF.

The genes are TRBV15 and TRBJ1-6; D ambiguous. CDR1 LNHNV and CDR2 YYDKDF come from the germline V gene (reference sequence). Trimming cost V 0 bases and J 5 bases, with 5 bases left between them. CDR3 length equals 14 residues. As DNA, the CDR3 is TGTGCCACCAGCAGAGATCCGAATAATTCACCCCTCCACTTT. Its translation is CATSRDPNNSPLHF.

The chain uses TRBV6-6 and TRBJ1-2; D is unresolved. The V gene lost 0 bases and the J gene lost 4 bases, with 9 bases spanning the gap. Germline CDR1 and CDR2: MNHNY and SVGAGI (reference sequence). The CDR3 covers 14 residues. Written as DNA, the CDR3 is TGTGCCAGCAGTTACTCAACCCCGTCCTATGGCTACACCTTC. The encoded protein is CASSYSTPSYGYTF.

The rearrangement joins TRBV15 to TRBJ2-5; perhaps TRBD1 as D (6 bases). Germline V gene lookup returns CDR1 LNHNV and CDR2 YYDKDF (reference sequence). V lost 5 bases and J lost 2, with 12 bases in between. The length of the CDR3 is 14 residues. CDR3 protein: CATSVQGGQETQYF. The DNA of the CDR3 is TGTGCCACCAGCGTACAGGGTGGGCAAGAGACCCAGTACTTC.

The V gene is TRBV5-1, the J gene TRBJ1-5; weak D call: TRBD1 (6 bases). V was clipped by 1 base and J by 6 bases, with 11 bases between them. This CDR3 has 14 residues. Germline-derived CDR1 and CDR2 are SGHRS and YFSETQ. The CDR3 nucleotides read TGCGCCAGCAGCTTGAGGGGGTATAGTCAGCCCCAGCATTTT. Translation gives CASSLRGYSQPQHF.

The genes are TRBV28 and TRBJ2-7; 7 nucleotides agree with TRBD1. The V segment lost 9 bases and the J segment 3 bases; nucleotides outside the gene matches: 11. Germline V gene sequence: CDR1 MDHEN, CDR2 SYDVKM. The CDR3 has 14 amino acids. The CDR3 DNA reads TGTGCCAGTAAACCGACAGGGTCGGGCTACGAGCAGTACTTC. Its translation is CASKPTGSGYEQYF.

This chain joins TRBV5-4 and TRBJ2-5; D remains ambiguous. This CDR3 has 14 amino acids. Trimming cost V 0 bases and J 1 base, with 7 bases left between them. Per the germline V gene, CDR1 is SGHNT and CDR2 is YYREEE (reference sequence). CDR3 bases: TGTGCCAGCAGCTTGGGCCAGCTCCAAGAGACCCAGTACTTC. It yields the protein CASSLGQLQETQYF.

This clone was picked up one time. The chain couples TRBV7-2 to TRBJ2-1, with D possibly being TRBD1 (6 bases). CDR3 length equals 13 residues. Trimming cost V 4 bases and J 6 bases, with 10 bases left between them. From germline, CDR1 is SGHTA and CDR2 FQGNSA. The CDR3 sequence is CASSSDRINEQFF. The CDR3 bases are TGTGCCAGCAGCTCAGACAGGATCAATGAGCAGTTCTTC.

The V gene is TRBV19, the J gene TRBJ2-3, with 8 bases that match TRBD2. Losses at the gene ends were 8 bases for V and 3 bases for J; bases not matched to a gene: 7. The CDR3 length is 14 residues. Germline CDR1 LNHDA, CDR2 SQIVND (reference sequence). CDR3 amino acids: CASVDGGATDTQYF. In nucleotides, the CDR3 is TGTGCCAGTGTAGACGGGGGGGCAACAGATACGCAGTATTTT. Variable domain in full (rest from reference TRBV19 and TRBJ2-3): DGGITQSPKYLFRKEGQNVTLSCEQNLNHDAMYWYRQDPGQGLRLIYYSQIVNDFQKGDIAEGYSVSREKKESFPLTVTSAQKNPTAFYLCASVDGGATDTQYFGPGTRLTVL.